The 27 T cell receptor beta chains below come from one sample, sequenced in a study of blood T cell repertoires in COVID-19 (TCRdb year 2020). Library preparation used the immunoSEQ multiplex PCR assay. TCRdb holds this immuneACCESS table with in-frame rearrangements only. Some clones are missing; in checked studies, unresolved V genes explain under half, and the rest has no known cause. Here the sample has around 160,000 clones; approximately 90% occur a single time. The ten largest account for about 9.3% of the sample. The sequencing sample was made of peripheral blood. Receptors originate from a woman between 65 and 79 years old with COVID-19, enrolled during active disease.

A remark on this clone: Other DNA sequences in the same sample also yield this CDR3. This chain links TRBV2 with TRBJ2-2, with a weak D call TRBD2 (6 bases). Per germline, CDR1 SNHLY and CDR2 FYNNEI. With 0 bases removed from V and 5 bases from J, the gap between germline ends came to 16 bases. This CDR3 contains 17 residues. CDR3 amino acids: CASSEAVGGRRTGELFF. The DNA of the CDR3 is TGTGCCAGCAGTGAAGCGGTGGGGGGACGTCGGACCGGGGAGCTGTTTTTT.

J is TRBJ1-1 and V is TRBV7-9, with a weak D call TRBD1 (6 bases). V shed 5 bases and J shed 1 base, with 20 bases lying between them. The CDR3 has 17 residues. The V gene's germline CDR1 is SEHNR and CDR2 FQNEAQ (reference sequence). CDR3 loop: CASSPPATGGANTEAFF. As DNA, the CDR3 is TGTGCCAGCAGCCCCCCCGCCACGGGGGGCGCGAACACTGAAGCTTTCTTT.

This clone appeared once. The gene calls are TRBV2 and TRBJ2-2; D unresolved. The CDR3 has 14 residues. Germline V lookup: CDR1 SNHLY, CDR2 FYNNEI. V was pared by 4 bases and J by 0 bases, with 6 bases between. The CDR3 reads CASSVVSNTGELFF. CDR3 in DNA: TGTGCCAGCAGTGTAGTGTCGAACACCGGGGAGCTGTTTTTT. Full variable domain (missing parts from reference TRBV2 and TRBJ2-2): EPEVTQTPSHQVTQMGQEVILRCVPISNHLYFYWYRQILGQKVEFLVSFYNNEISEKSEIFDDQFSVERPDGSNFTLKIRSTKLEDSAMYFCASSVVSNTGELFFGEGSRLTVL.

The CDR3 DNA follows: TGTGCCAGCAGTCGGGACAGGGCCTACGAGCAGTACTTC. Translating gives CASSRDRAYEQYF. The chain employs TRBV6-5 and TRBJ2-7, with 9 bases matching TRBD1. There are 13 residues in the CDR3. J gave up 2 bases and V 5 bases, and 1 base lay outside the gene matches. Germline V gene data show CDR1 as MNHEY and CDR2 as SVGAGI.

The chain combines TRBV9 with TRBJ1-6; 7 nucleotides align to TRBD1. Looked up from germline, CDR1 is SGDLS and CDR2 is YYNGEE. The V segment lost 4 bases and the J segment 6 bases; nucleotides outside the gene matches: 7. This CDR3 is 15 amino acids long. The CDR3 DNA reads as TGTGCCAGCAGCACTCGACAGGGAACTAATTCACCCCTCCACTTT. It yields the protein CASSTRQGTNSPLHF.

V and J are TRBV28 and TRBJ1-4; D gene unclear. The CDR3 has 14 amino acids. Looked up from germline, CDR1 is MDHEN and CDR2 is SYDVKM. The V and J ends lost 6 bases and 3 bases respectively, with 11 bases between them. The CDR3: CASRPFSANEKLFF. In DNA form, the CDR3 reads TGTGCCAGCAGGCCTTTCTCGGCTAATGAAAAACTGTTTTTT.

The chain recombines TRBV7-3 with TRBJ2-1; 13 bases are shared with TRBD2. The trim removed 4 bases at V and 7 bases at J, leaving 4 bases unmatched. CDR1 and CDR2 (germline): SGHTA, FQGTGA. This CDR3 has 15 amino acids. The CDR3 spells CASSYGTSGANEQFF. DNA of the CDR3: TGTGCCAGCAGCTACGGGACTAGCGGGGCTAATGAGCAGTTCTTC.

The rearrangement uses TRBV27 and TRBJ1-2, with D hard to call. CDR1 and CDR2 (germline): MNHEY, SMNVEV (reference sequence). The CDR3 has 12 residues. V shed 8 bases and J shed 8 bases, with 15 bases lying between them. The CDR3, as DNA: TGTGCCAGCTCCCCCCAGACGGGGGGCTACACCTTC. The encoded protein is CASSPQTGGYTF.

The chain recombines TRBV5-6 with TRBJ1-2; D is possibly TRBD1 (6 bases). Deletions cut 4 bases from V and 2 bases from J, with 15 bases between. CDR1 is SGHDT, CDR2 YYEEEE, per germline. CDR3 size: 15 residues. CDR3 in DNA: TGTGCCAGCAGCCCCTCCCAGGGGTCAAACTATGGCTACACCTTC. It translates to CASSPSQGSNYGYTF. The variable domain in full, with the rest retrieved from reference TRBV5-6 and TRBJ1-2, is DAGVTQSPTHLIKTRGQQVTLRCSPKSGHDTVSWYQQALGQGPQFIFQYYEEEERQRGNFPDRFSGHQFPNYSSELNVNALLLGDSALYLCASSPSQGSNYGYTFGSGTRLTVV.

The chain combines TRBV12-1 with TRBJ2-5; the D call in the table, TRBD2, was not verified against the DNA. TRBV12-1 is termed a pseudogene. The CDR3 sequence is 16 residues long. For the CDR3, the DNA is TGTGCCAGCAGCTTTGGTGAACTAAGCGCCCAAGAGACCCAGTACTTC. Translation: CASSFGELSAQETQYF.

The chain is built from TRBV6-5 and TRBJ2-3; TRBD1 agrees at 10 bases. Germline V gives CDR1 MNHEY, CDR2 SVGAGI. The length of the CDR3 is 15 residues. V shed 7 bases, J shed 8 bases, and the junction held 12 bases outside the gene matches. The CDR3 reads CASTAVGGTGATQYF. CDR3 nucleotides: TGTGCCAGCACCGCGGTGGGGGGGACAGGGGCTACGCAGTATTTT.

V gene TRBV7-6 combines with J gene TRBJ2-2; 11 bases agree with TRBD2. CDR3 size: 15 residues. Germline assignment: CDR1 SGHVS and CDR2 FNYEAQ. Trimming at V came to 4 bases and at J to 7 bases, leaving 5 bases not matched to a gene. This CDR3 reads CASSSLAGEIGELFF. The CDR3 nucleotides read TGTGCCAGCAGCTCACTAGCGGGGGAGATCGGGGAGCTGTTTTTT. Drawing the rest from reference TRBV7-6 and TRBJ2-2, the complete variable domain is GAGVSQSPRYKVTKRGQDVALRCDPISGHVSLYWYRQALGQGPEFLTYFNYEAQQDKSGLPNDRFSAERPEGSISTLTIQRTEQRDSAMYRCASSSLAGEIGELFFGEGSRLTVL.

V usage is TRBV28 and J usage is TRBJ1-1; tentatively, D is TRBD1 (6 bases). This CDR3 is 12 amino acids long. The germline CDR1 and CDR2 sequences are MDHEN and SYDVKM. V was clipped by 8 bases and J by 1 base, with 8 bases between them. The CDR3 DNA follows: TGTGCCAGCTTGACAGGGAACACTGAAGCTTTCTTT. Protein: CASLTGNTEAFF.

In this sample, this clone turned up once. The rearrangement joins TRBV11-2 to TRBJ1-5, with TRBD1 matching 7 bases. CDR1 is SGHAT and CDR2 is FQNNGV in the germline V gene. J gave up 7 bases and V 1 base, and 19 bases lay outside the gene matches. There are 19 residues in the CDR3. The CDR3 region is CASSLALRQGLDFGQPQHF. The CDR3 nucleotides are TGTGCCAGCAGCTTAGCCCTTCGACAGGGTTTGGATTTCGGGCAGCCCCAGCATTTT.

The genes are TRBV6-6 and TRBJ2-7, with a tentative D call TRBD2 (6 bases). Trimming pared 7 bases from V and 10 bases from J, leaving 17 bases between. CDR3 length equals 12 residues. CDR1 and CDR2 (germline): MNHNY, SVGAGI (reference sequence). DNA of the CDR3: TGTGCCAGCACCCTCGGGGGTTTCTCCCAGTACTTC. Protein: CASTLGGFSQYF.

CDR3 region: CASSLDKRRVGNSPLHF. For the CDR3, the DNA is TGTGCCAGCAGCTTAGATAAGCGCAGGGTGGGGAATTCACCCCTCCACTTT. The chain employs TRBV11-2 and TRBJ1-6; possibly TRBD1 for D (5 bases). Trimming cost V 0 bases and J 7 bases, with 16 bases left between them. The CDR3 runs to 17 residues. Looked up from germline, CDR1 is SGHAT and CDR2 is FQNNGV.

V gene TRBV9 combines with J gene TRBJ1-2; tentative D call: TRBD1 (6 bases). The germline V gene has CDR1 SGDLS and CDR2 YYNGEE. Trimming stripped 0 bases from V and 6 bases from J, with 12 bases between. The CDR3 is 14 amino acids. CDR3 sequence (DNA): TGTGCCAGCAGCGTAGAAGTCCAGGGGAATGGCTACACCTTC. Protein sequence: CASSVEVQGNGYTF.

The CDR3, as DNA: TGTGCCAGCAGCCAAGATGTCGGACAGGGGAATCAGCCCCAGCATTTT. Residues: CASSQDVGQGNQPQHF. This chain connects TRBV4-2 to TRBJ1-5, with TRBD1 matching over 9 bases. The CDR3 is made up of 16 amino acids. V shed 0 bases, J shed 4 bases, and the junction held 4 bases outside the gene matches. Germline V CDR1 and CDR2: LGHNA, YNFKEQ.

V usage is TRBV14 and J usage is TRBJ2-1, with TRBD2 identical over 12 bases. The trim removed 4 bases at V and 5 bases at J, leaving 3 bases unmatched. In germline, CDR1 is SGHDN, CDR2 FVKESK. The CDR3 spans 15 residues. The CDR3 here is CASSPGLAGHNEQFF. The CDR3 bases are TGTGCCAGCAGCCCAGGACTAGCGGGGCACAATGAGCAGTTCTTC.

The J gene is TRBJ1-2, the V gene TRBV6-6, with D possibly matching TRBD1 (6 bases). This CDR3 region has 10 residues. Trimming stripped 11 bases from V and 8 bases from J, with 12 bases between. Germline V lookup: CDR1 MNHNY, CDR2 SVGAGI (reference sequence). This CDR3 reads CAAGGGGYTF. The DNA of the CDR3 is TGTGCCGCGGGGGGGGGCGGCTACACCTTC.

The rearrangement joins TRBV18 to TRBJ2-1; no reliable D call. This CDR3 region has 16 residues. Germline lookup yields CDR1 KGHSH and CDR2 LQKENI. The V gene lost 1 base and the J gene lost 0 bases, with 10 bases spanning the gap. CDR3 residues: CASSPRGASSYNEQFF. As DNA, the CDR3 is TGTGCCAGCTCACCACGAGGAGCTAGCTCCTACAATGAGCAGTTCTTC.

The rearrangement links TRBV5-4 to TRBJ2-7; 7 nucleotides line up with TRBD2. The junction had 4 bases not matched to a gene; V was cut back by 1 base and J by 3 bases. This CDR3 comprises 14 residues. Germline CDR1 and CDR2: SGHNT and YYREEE (reference sequence). The CDR3 spells CASSLYGGGYEQYF. The CDR3 region has the DNA TGTGCCAGCAGCTTGTATGGCGGGGGCTACGAGCAGTACTTC.

This chain uses TRBV7-2 with TRBJ2-5, with D possibly being TRBD2 (6 bases). The V gene lost 1 base and the J gene lost 2 bases, with 11 bases spanning the gap. Germline V gives CDR1 SGHTA, CDR2 FQGNSA. The CDR3 has 15 residues. CDR3 residues: CASSLVGTQQETQYF. The CDR3 DNA reads TGTGCCAGCAGCTTAGTGGGGACTCAACAAGAGACCCAGTACTTC.

The chain is built from TRBV9 and TRBJ1-3, with 10 bases fitting TRBD1. The V and J ends lost 4 bases and 4 bases, in that order; junction bases with no gene match: 11. The CDR3 has 17 amino acids. CDR1 SGDLS and CDR2 YYNGEE come from the germline V gene. The CDR3 is CASSPRDRGFAGNTIYF. CDR3 in DNA: TGTGCCAGCAGCCCCAGGGACAGGGGTTTCGCCGGAAACACCATATATTTT.

The chain has TRBV10-3 and TRBJ2-5; 7 bases align to TRBD1. With 10 bases clipped from V and 1 base from J, the junction kept 9 bases outside the gene matches. Germline CDR1 reads ENHRY; CDR2 reads SYGVKD. This CDR3 comprises 14 residues. CDR3 region: CATRTDRAQETQYF. CDR3 nucleotides: TGTGCCACTCGGACCGACAGGGCCCAAGAGACCCAGTACTTC.

The chain recombines TRBV18 with TRBJ2-6; 11 bases are shared with TRBD1. The CDR3 length is 18 residues. Trimming cost V 3 bases and J 6 bases; bases outside gene matches: 10. Germline V gene data show CDR1 as KGHSH and CDR2 as LQKENI. In DNA form, the CDR3 reads TGTGCCAGCTCACCCTGGAGGACAGGGGGCAATGTGGCCAACGTCCTGACTTTC. It translates to CASSPWRTGGNVANVLTF.

This chain connects TRBV11-2 to TRBJ2-1, with D possibly being TRBD2 (6 bases). The CDR3 length is 18 residues. The V gene's germline CDR1 is SGHAT and CDR2 FQNNGV. Trimming shortened V by 0 bases and J by 4 bases, and 19 bases separated the two germline ends. The CDR3 region is CASSLESLAPFVYNEQFF. CDR3 bases: TGTGCCAGCAGCTTAGAGAGCCTAGCGCCTTTTGTGTACAATGAGCAGTTCTTC.